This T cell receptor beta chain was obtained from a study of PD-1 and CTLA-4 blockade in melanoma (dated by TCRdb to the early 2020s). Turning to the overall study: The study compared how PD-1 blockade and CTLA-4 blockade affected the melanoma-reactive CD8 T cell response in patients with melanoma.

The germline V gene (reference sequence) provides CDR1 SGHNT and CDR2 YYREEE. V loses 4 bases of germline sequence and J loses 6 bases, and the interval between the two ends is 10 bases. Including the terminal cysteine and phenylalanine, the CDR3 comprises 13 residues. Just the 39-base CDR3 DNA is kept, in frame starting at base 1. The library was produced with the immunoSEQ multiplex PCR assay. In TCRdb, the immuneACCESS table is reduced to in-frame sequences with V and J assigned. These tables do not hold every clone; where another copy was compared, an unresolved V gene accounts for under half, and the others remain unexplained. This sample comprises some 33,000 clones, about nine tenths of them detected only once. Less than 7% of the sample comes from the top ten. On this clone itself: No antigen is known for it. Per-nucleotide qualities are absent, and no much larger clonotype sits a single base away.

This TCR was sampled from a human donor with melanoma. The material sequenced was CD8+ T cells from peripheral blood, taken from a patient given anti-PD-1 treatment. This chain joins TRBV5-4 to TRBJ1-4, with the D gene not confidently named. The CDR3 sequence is CASSPGGDEKLFF. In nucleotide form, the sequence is TGTGCCAGCAGCCCGGGAGGCGATGAAAAACTGTTTTTT.